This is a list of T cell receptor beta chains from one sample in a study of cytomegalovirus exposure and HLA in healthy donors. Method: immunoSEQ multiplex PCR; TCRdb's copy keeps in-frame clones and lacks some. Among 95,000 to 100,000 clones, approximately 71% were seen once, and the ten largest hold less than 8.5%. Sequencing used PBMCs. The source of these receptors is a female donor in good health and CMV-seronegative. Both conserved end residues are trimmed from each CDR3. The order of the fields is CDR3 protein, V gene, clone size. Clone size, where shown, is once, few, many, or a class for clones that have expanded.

ASAPGGYGTDTQY	TRBV27	-
ASRRDSLNTEAF	TRBV7-2	once
ASSRDRGGQPQH	TRBV6-1	few
ASSSPGQGVYGYT	TRBV6-5	-
ASSWGGEAF	TRBV7-8	-
AWSREDEQY	TRBV30	-
ASSLRGEYNEQF	TRBV7-9	-
ASSQFMNTEAF	TRBV23-1	once
ASSLWGGQETQY	TRBV5-1	-
ASSLFGSSITGELF	TRBV28	-
SSSFPRTGSSSPLH	TRBV7-9	-
ASSVGPGTGAMNTEAF	TRBV9	-
SVRRNDYEQY	TRBV29-1	-
ASSFRGAFNEQY	TRBV11-1	-
ASSFVPLAEAF	TRBV28	once
ASSTRQGAYNSPLH	TRBV7-2	-
ASSRQATEAF	TRBV6-5	few
ASSPGGGRYNEKLF	TRBV7-2	-
SVEKGQGGNTIY	TRBV29-1	-
ASSSSGTSKADTQY	TRBV7-2	-
ASSLVLASDTQY	TRBV11-1	-
ASRRLEGVGEQY	TRBV6-1	-
ASSPGAQETQY	TRBV7-2	-
ASSEGHSNYGYT	TRBV6-1	-
ASSQDWRVRITDTQY	TRBV4-1	once
ASSQGPLEDGYT	TRBV4-1	once
SSSYPSGGQY	TRBV7-9	-
ASNLAGLSYEQY	TRBV7-2	-
ASSSVRDRVNRNEQF	TRBV11-2	-
ASSGMIELYSNQPQH	TRBV6-1	-
ASRDGLAGQETQY	TRBV28	-
ASSLVGQGTGNTIY	TRBV28	-
ASSASTYEQY	TRBV11-2	-
ASSLGLAGEKETQY	TRBV5-1	-
ASRTNYNSPLH	TRBV11-2	-
ASRPGQFNYGYT	TRBV28	-
SVGGGNQPQH	TRBV29-1	-
ASSQWGTDSNYGYT	TRBV5-6	-
ASSLLGENTEAF	TRBV11-3	-
ATSRDLGSMGYNSPLH	TRBV15	-
ASSLSRPTSVRGETQY	TRBV27	-
ASSLGSRTGFYNEQF	TRBV11-1	-
ASVSPYYY	TRBV11-3	few
AWGTPRRYYGYT	TRBV30	-
ASTEGASGRASYNEQF	TRBV2	-
ASSTSGSYEQY	TRBV19	few
ASSFDSGGAVNEQF	TRBV2	-
ASSQDPLAGVGSTDTQY	TRBV4-2	-
ASSDPGGPNYGYT	TRBV4-2	once
ASSYSTGSNQPQH	TRBV6-5	-
ASSLGRANTGELF	TRBV5-6	-
ASSVETGGYNEQF	TRBV6-4	medium-sized
ASSLGAREAF	TRBV7-9	few
AISPSTGRTGAF	TRBV10-3	-
ASSISPVSSYEQY	TRBV2	-
ASSLSRLAGGNEQF	TRBV27	-
ASSLAGRVYEQY	TRBV5-4	-
ASSSTDGYT	TRBV7-8	-
ASTSGRGGSSSYNEQF	TRBV19	-
ASGPGLGYNEQF	TRBV7-3	-